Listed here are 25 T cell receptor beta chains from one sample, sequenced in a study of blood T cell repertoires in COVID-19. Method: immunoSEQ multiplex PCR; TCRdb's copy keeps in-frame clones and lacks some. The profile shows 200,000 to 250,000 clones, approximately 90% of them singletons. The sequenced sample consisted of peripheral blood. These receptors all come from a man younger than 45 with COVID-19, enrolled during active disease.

CDR3 nucleotides: TGCAGCGTTGAGGTAGCGGGAAAATACGAGCAGTACTTC. Its translation: CSVEVAGKYEQYF. The rearrangement links TRBV29-1 to TRBJ2-7; 8 positions match TRBD2. CDR1 SQVTM and CDR2 ANQGSEA come from the germline V gene. Germline trimming cut 3 bases from V and 4 bases from J; bases unmatched to any gene: 5. This CDR3 is 13 amino acids long.

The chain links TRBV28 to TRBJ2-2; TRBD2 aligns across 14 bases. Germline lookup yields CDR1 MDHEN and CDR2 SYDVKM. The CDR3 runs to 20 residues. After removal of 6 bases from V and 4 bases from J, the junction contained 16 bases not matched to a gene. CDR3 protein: CASSPPGLAGVGRVTGELFF. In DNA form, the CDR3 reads TGTGCCAGCAGCCCCCCGGGACTAGCGGGAGTTGGGCGGGTCACCGGGGAGCTGTTTTTT.

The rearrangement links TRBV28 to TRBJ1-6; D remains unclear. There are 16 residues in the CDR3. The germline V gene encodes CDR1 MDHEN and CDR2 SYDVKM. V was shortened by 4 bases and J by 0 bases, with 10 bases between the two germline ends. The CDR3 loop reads CASSWVRPSYNSPLHF. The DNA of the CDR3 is TGTGCCAGCAGTTGGGTGCGGCCCTCCTATAATTCACCCCTCCACTTT. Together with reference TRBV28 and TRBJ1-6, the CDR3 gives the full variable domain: DVKVTQSSRYLVKRTGEKVFLECVQDMDHENMFWYRQDPGLGLRLIYFSYDVKMKEKGDIPEGYSVSREKKERFSLILESASTNQTSMYLCASSWVRPSYNSPLHFGNGTRLTVT.

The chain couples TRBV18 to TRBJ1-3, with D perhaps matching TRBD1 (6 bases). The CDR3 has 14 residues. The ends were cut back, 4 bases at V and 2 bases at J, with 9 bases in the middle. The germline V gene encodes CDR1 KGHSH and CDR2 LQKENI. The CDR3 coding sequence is TGTGCCAGCTCACAGGGGGAAGCTGGAAACACCATATATTTT. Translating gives CASSQGEAGNTIYF.

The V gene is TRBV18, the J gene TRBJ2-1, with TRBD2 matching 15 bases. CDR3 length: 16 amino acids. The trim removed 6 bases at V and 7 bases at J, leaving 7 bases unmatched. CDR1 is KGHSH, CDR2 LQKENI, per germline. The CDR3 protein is CASSPGTSGRQNEQFF. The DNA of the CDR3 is TGTGCCAGCTCCCCGGGGACTAGCGGGAGGCAGAATGAGCAGTTCTTC.

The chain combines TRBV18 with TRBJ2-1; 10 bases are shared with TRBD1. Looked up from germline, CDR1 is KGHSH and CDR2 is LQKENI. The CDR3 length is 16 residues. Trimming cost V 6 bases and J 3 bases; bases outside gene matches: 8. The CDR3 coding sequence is TGTGCCAGCTCCGGAGCGGGACAGGGGATCTACAATGAGCAGTTCTTC. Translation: CASSGAGQGIYNEQFF.

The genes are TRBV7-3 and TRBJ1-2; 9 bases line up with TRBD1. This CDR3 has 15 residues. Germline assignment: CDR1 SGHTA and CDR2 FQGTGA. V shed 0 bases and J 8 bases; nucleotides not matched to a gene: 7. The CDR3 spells CASSLTGQGNGGYTF. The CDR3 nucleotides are TGTGCCAGCAGCTTAACGGGACAGGGTAACGGGGGCTACACCTTC.

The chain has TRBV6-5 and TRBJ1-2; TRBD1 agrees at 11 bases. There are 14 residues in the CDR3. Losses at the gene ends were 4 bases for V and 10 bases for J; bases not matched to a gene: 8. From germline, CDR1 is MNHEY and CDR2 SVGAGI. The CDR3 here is CASSFGQGARDYTF. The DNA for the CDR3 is TGTGCCAGCAGTTTCGGACAGGGGGCGCGGGACTACACCTTC.

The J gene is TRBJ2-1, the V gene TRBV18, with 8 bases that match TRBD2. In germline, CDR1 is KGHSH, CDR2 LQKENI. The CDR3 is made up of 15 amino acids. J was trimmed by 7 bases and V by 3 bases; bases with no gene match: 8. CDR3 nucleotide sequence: TGTGCCAGCTCACCCAAGCGGGAGAGCCAGAATGAGCAGTTCTTC. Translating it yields CASSPKRESQNEQFF.

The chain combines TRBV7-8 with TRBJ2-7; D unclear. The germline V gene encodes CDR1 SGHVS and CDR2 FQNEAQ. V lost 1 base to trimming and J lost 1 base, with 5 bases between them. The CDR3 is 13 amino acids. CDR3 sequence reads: CASSLDRSYEQYF. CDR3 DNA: TGTGCCAGCAGCTTAGACAGATCCTACGAGCAGTACTTC.

The CDR3 bases are TGTGCCAGCACATTGTGGGGGCGTAATGGCGGCTACACCTTC. It translates to CASTLWGRNGGYTF. V and J are TRBV7-2 and TRBJ1-2, with TRBD1 as a possible D gene (6 bases). V was shortened by 7 bases and J by 8 bases, with 20 bases between the two germline ends. CDR3 length: 14 residues. Germline V gene data show CDR1 as SGHTA and CDR2 as FQGNSA.

In nucleotides, the CDR3 is TGTGCCAGTAGTGACAATCCCGGGGAGCTGTTTTTT. This gives the protein CASSDNPGELFF. The chain has TRBV19 and TRBJ2-2, with unresolved D. V lost 5 bases to trimming and J lost 6 bases, with 7 bases between them. The CDR3 is 12 residues long. Germline V gene sequence: CDR1 LNHDA, CDR2 SQIVND (reference sequence).

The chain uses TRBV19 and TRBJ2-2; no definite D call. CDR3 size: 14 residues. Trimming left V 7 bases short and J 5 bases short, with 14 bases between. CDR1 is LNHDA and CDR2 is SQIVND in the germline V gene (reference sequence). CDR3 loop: CASTPWAITGELFF. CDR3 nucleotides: TGTGCCAGTACACCCTGGGCCATTACCGGGGAGCTGTTTTTT. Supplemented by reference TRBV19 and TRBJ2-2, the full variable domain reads DGGITQSPKYLFRKEGQNVTLSCEQNLNHDAMYWYRQDPGQGLRLIYYSQIVNDFQKGDIAEGYSVSREKKESFPLTVTSAQKNPTAFYLCASTPWAITGELFFGEGSRLTVL.

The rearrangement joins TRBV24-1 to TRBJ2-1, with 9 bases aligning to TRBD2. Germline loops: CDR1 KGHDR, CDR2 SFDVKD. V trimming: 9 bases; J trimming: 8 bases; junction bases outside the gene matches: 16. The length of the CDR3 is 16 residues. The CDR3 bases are TGTGCCACCTCCCATCCCGCGGGGGGGCCTTTCGATGAGCAGTTCTTC. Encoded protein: CATSHPAGGPFDEQFF.

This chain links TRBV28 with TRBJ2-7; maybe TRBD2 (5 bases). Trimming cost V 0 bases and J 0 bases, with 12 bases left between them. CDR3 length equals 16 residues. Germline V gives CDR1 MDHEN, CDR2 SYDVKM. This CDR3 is CASSLWGGYSSYEQYF. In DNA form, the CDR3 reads TGTGCCAGCAGTTTATGGGGCGGGTACAGCTCCTACGAGCAGTACTTC.

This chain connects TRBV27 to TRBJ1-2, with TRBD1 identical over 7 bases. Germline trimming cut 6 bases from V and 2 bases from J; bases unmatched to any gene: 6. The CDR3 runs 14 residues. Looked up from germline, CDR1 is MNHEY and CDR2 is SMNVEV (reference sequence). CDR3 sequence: CASSQGGQNYGYTF. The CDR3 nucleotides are TGTGCCAGCAGCCAAGGGGGACAGAACTATGGCTACACCTTC.

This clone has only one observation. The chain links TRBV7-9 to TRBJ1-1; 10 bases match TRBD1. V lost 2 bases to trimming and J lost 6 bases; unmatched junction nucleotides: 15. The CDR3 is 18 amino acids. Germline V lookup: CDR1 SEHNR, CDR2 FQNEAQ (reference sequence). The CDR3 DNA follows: TGTGCCAGCAGCTTAAAGGTGCAGTTGTCGGACAGGGGGGCTGAAGCTTTCTTT. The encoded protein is CASSLKVQLSDRGAEAFF.

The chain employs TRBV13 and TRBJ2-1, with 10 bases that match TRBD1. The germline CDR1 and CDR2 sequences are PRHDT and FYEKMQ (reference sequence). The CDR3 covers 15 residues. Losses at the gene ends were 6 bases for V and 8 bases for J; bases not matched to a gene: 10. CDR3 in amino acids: CASRRGQGVLDEQFF. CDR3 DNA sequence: TGTGCCAGCAGACGAGGACAGGGGGTTTTGGATGAGCAGTTCTTC.

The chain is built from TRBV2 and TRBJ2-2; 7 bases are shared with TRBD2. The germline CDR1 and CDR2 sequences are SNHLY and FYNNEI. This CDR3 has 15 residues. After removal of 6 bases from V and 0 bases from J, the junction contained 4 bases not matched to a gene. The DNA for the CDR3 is TGTGCCAGCAGAAGCGGGGTTCCGAACACCGGGGAGCTGTTTTTT. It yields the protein CASRSGVPNTGELFF.

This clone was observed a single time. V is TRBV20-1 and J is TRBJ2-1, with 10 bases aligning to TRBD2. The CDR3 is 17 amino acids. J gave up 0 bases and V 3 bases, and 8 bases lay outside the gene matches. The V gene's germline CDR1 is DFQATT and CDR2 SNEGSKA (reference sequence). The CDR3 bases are TGCAGTGCTAGTGGGATAAGCGGGGGGGCCTCCTACAATGAGCAGTTCTTC. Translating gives CSASGISGGASYNEQFF.

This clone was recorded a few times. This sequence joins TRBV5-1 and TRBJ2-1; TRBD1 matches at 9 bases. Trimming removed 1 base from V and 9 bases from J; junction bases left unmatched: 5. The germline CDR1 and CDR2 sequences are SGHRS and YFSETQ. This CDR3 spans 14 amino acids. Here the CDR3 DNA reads TGCGCCAGCAGCTTGCACCAGACAGGGGGTGAGCAGTTCTTC. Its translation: CASSLHQTGGEQFF. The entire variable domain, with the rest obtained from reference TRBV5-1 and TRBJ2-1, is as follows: KAGVTQTPRYLIKTRGQQVTLSCSPISGHRSVSWYQQTPGQGLQFLFEYFSETQRNKGNFPGRFSGRQFSNSRSEMNVSTLELGDSALYLCASSLHQTGGEQFFGPGTRLTVL.

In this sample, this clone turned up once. CDR3 loop: CASSRSGGRPGELFF. The CDR3 DNA sequence: TGTGCCAGCAGCCGTTCCGGGGGTCGGCCCGGGGAGCTGTTTTTT. The V gene is TRBV3-1 (or the pseudogene TRBV3-2), the J gene TRBJ2-2; a weak D match, TRBD2 (6 bases). The CDR3 consists of 15 residues. V shed 4 bases and J shed 6 bases, with 15 bases lying between them. Germline CDR1 is LGHDT and CDR2 is YNNKEL (reference sequence).

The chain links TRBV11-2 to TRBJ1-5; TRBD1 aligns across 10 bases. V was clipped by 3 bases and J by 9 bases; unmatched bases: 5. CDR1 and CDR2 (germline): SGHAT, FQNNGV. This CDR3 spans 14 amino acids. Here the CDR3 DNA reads TGTGCCAGCAGCTTGGACAGGGGGGAGCGGCCCCAGCATTTT. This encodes CASSLDRGERPQHF.

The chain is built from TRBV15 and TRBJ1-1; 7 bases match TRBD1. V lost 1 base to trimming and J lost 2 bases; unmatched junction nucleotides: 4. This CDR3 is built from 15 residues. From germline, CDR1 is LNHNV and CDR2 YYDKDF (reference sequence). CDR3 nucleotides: TGTGCCACCAGCAGAGGGGGACAGCTAAACACTGAAGCTTTCTTT. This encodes CATSRGGQLNTEAFF.

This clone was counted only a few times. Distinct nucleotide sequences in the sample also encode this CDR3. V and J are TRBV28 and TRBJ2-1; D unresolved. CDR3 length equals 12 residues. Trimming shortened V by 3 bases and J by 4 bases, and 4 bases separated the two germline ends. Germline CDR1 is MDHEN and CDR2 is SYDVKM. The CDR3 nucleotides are TGTGCCAGCAGTTTGAGTTACAATGAGCAGTTCTTC. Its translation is CASSLSYNEQFF.